The rows below give T cell receptor beta chains drawn from one sample of a study of cytomegalovirus exposure and HLA in healthy donors. Using immunoSEQ multiplex PCR, the repertoire was profiled, and TCRdb retains in-frame clones only, with some absent. The repertoire includes about 140,000 clones, about 77% of them detected once, and approximately 1.5% sits in the top ten. The sequenced sample was PBMCs. The receptor set was obtained from a female donor in good health and CMV-seronegative. Each CDR3 is given with its conserved first and last residue. The D gene is left open where the match is weak. Clone size, where shown, is once, few, many, or a class for clones that have expanded.

>.|TRBV6-1|TRBJ1-1|TRBD1
TGTGCCAGCAGCTGGGACAGGGCTGAAGCTTTCTTT
CASSWDRAEAFF
>once|TRBV29-1|TRBJ1-1|TRBD1
TGCAGCGCCGGGACAGCAACTATGAACACTGAAGCTTTCTTT
CSAGTATMNTEAFF
>.|TRBV7-6|TRBJ2-5|.
TGTGCCAGCAGCCCCCGCCAGTACCAAGAGACCCAGTACTTC
CASSPRQYQETQYF
>.|TRBV9|TRBJ1-2|.
TGTGCCAGCAGCGCCCGACCGGGTGGCTATGGCTACACCTTC
CASSARPGGYGYTF
>.|TRBV5-8|TRBJ1-6|.
TGTGCCAGCAGCTATCCGAGGGGGACACCCCTCCACTTT
CASSYPRGTPLHF
>.|TRBV6-1|TRBJ2-6|.
TGTGCCAGCAGTGAAGGCCTAAGAGGGCTTTCTAGCTCTGGGGCCAACGTCCTGACTTTC
CASSEGLRGLSSSGANVLTF
>.|TRBV7-2|TRBJ2-2|.
TGTGCCAGCAGCCAGACAGGCGCGAACACCGGGGAGCTGTTTTTT
CASSQTGANTGELFF
>.|TRBV7-6|TRBJ1-3|TRBD1
TGTGCCAGCAGCTTATCGGCGGGAGGGGGCGCAAGCTCTGGAAACACCATATATTTT
CASSLSAGGGASSGNTIYF
>.|TRBV29-1|TRBJ1-1|.
TGCAGCGCTACAGGGTCGGGAAACACTGAAGCTTTCTTT
CSATGSGNTEAFF
>.|TRBV4-1|TRBJ1-4|.
TGCGCCAGCAGCCAAGATCTAGGAAAACTGTTTTTT
CASSQDLGKLFF
>once|TRBV15|TRBJ1-1|.
TGTGCCACCAGCAGAGTGGGCAGGGAGGAGTGGTATGTGACTGAAGCTTTCTTT
CATSRVGREEWYVTEAFF
>.|TRBV27|TRBJ2-7|TRBD2
TGTGCCAGCAGTTTTCCGGGACTAGCCTTCTACGAGCAGTACTTC
CASSFPGLAFYEQYF
>.|TRBV5-1|TRBJ2-7|TRBD2
TGCGCCAGCAGCTTGACCGCGGGAGGGACTAGTGAGCAGTACTTC
CASSLTAGGTSEQYF
>few|TRBV7-9|TRBJ2-7|TRBD1
TGTGCCAGCAGCTCACCGGGACAGGACGAGCAGTACTTC
CASSSPGQDEQYF
>.|TRBV15|TRBJ2-7|.
TGTGCCACCAGCAGAGATAACAGGGGGGGCGAGCAGTACTTC
CATSRDNRGGEQYF
>.|TRBV9|TRBJ1-1|.
TGTGCCAGCGGCGGGACTGATGAAGCTTTCTTT
CASGGTDEAFF
>.|TRBV27|TRBJ1-5|.
TGTGCCAGCAGTTTATACTCCACAGGACAGAATCAGCCCCAGCATTTT
CASSLYSTGQNQPQHF
>.|TRBV10-3|TRBJ2-1|.
TGTGCCATCAAGGGGTACAATGAGCAGTTCTTC
CAIKGYNEQFF
>few|TRBV5-4|TRBJ2-7|TRBD1
TGTGCCAGCAGCGGGGGACAGGGTGGCGAGCAGTACTTC
CASSGGQGGEQYF
>.|TRBV9|TRBJ2-7|.
TGTGCCAGCAGCGTAGCGGGAACGGCAGGCGCCTACGAGCAGTACTTC
CASSVAGTAGAYEQYF
>.|TRBV5-6|TRBJ2-7|TRBD1
TGTGCCAGCAGCTTAAACAGGGGGAACTACGAGCAGTACTTC
CASSLNRGNYEQYF
>.|TRBV4-2|TRBJ2-2|.
TGTGCCAGCAGCCAAGACCTGGGGGGGCGGGTCGGGGAGCTGTTTTTT
CASSQDLGGRVGELFF
>few|TRBV9|TRBJ1-3|.
TGTGCCAGCAGCCCAGGTCAAGCGGGGGCGCCTGGAAACACCATATATTTT
CASSPGQAGAPGNTIYF
>.|TRBV6-6|TRBJ2-1|TRBD2
TGTGCCAGCAGCCAAAGCGGGATCAGCTCCTACAATGAGCAGTTCTTC
CASSQSGISSYNEQFF
>.|TRBV7-9|TRBJ1-2|TRBD1
TGTGCCAGCAGCCGGGGGACAGGGGGAGGCTACACCTTC
CASSRGTGGGYTF
>few|TRBV18|TRBJ2-5|TRBD1
TGTGCCAGCTCACCACAAGGACAGGCCGGAGAGACCCAGTACTTC
CASSPQGQAGETQYF
>.|TRBV6-5|TRBJ1-1|TRBD1
TGTGCCAGCAGACTGGACAGGGGATATGAGGGAGCTTTCTTT
CASRLDRGYEGAFF
>once|TRBV5-1|TRBJ1-6|TRBD1
TGCGCCAGCAGCCTGGACGGGACAGGGGTAAACTCCTATAATTCACCCCTCCACTTT
CASSLDGTGVNSYNSPLHF
>.|TRBV29-1|TRBJ2-1|.
TGCAGCTACAGGGTCTACAATGAGCAGTTCTTC
CSYRVYNEQFF
>.|TRBV4-1|TRBJ2-7|.
TGCGCCAGCAGCCAAACAGGGACCTACGAGCAGTACTTC
CASSQTGTYEQYF
>.|TRBV27|TRBJ2-6|TRBD1
TGTGCCAGCGCGACAGGGGCTGGGGCCAACGTCCTGACTTTC
CASATGAGANVLTF
>.|TRBV6-5|TRBJ2-7|.
TGTGCCAGCAGTCCAGGACAGAGCTCCTACGAGCAGTACTTC
CASSPGQSSYEQYF
>.|TRBV19|TRBJ2-1|TRBD2
TGTGCCAGTAGTGCCCGGACTAGCGGGGGGGCGCGCAATGAGCAGTTCTTC
CASSARTSGGARNEQFF
>.|TRBV27|TRBJ1-2|.
TGTGCCAGCAGTTTATCATGGGGGGTCGGTGGCTACACCTTC
CASSLSWGVGGYTF
>.|TRBV27|TRBJ2-2|TRBD2
TGTGCCAGCAGGATGAGCGGGAGTACCACCGGGGAGCTGTTTTTT
CASRMSGSTTGELFF
>few|TRBV4-1|TRBJ2-7|TRBD1
TGCGCCAGCAGCCAGCCCGGACAGGGTTACGAGCAGTACTTC
CASSQPGQGYEQYF
>.|TRBV27|TRBJ1-1|.
TGTGCCAGCTCGGTCGGACTGAGGCACACTGAAGCTTTCTTT
CASSVGLRHTEAFF
>few|TRBV5-5|TRBJ1-1|TRBD1
TGTGCCAGCAGCATCGGGACAGGGGCCTCAAACACTGAAGCTTTCTTT
CASSIGTGASNTEAFF
>.|TRBV5-1|TRBJ2-7|TRBD2
TGCGCCAGCACCAATAAGCGGGGGGCGACGTACGAGCAGTACTTC
CASTNKRGATYEQYF
>.|TRBV6-5|TRBJ2-1|.
TGTGCCAGCAGTTACGCTAAGAAGACAGGCAATGAGCAGTTCTTC
CASSYAKKTGNEQFF